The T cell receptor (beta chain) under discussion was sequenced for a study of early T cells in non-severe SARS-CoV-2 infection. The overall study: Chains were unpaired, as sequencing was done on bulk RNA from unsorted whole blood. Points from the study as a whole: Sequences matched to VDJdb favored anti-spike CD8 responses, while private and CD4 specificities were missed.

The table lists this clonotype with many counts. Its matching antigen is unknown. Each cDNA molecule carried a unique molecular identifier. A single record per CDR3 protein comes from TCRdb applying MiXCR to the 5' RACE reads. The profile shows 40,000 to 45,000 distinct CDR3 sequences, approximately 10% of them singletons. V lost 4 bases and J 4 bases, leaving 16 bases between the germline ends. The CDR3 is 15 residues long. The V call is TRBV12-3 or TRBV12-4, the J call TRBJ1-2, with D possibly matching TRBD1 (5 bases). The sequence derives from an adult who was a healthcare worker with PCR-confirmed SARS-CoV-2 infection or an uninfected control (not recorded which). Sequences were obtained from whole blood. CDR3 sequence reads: CASSSVGGEVYGYTF. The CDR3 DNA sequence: TGTGCCAGCAGTTCCGTTGGAGGGGAGGTCTATGGCTACACCTTC.